The 26 T cell receptor beta chains below all came from one sample that was sequenced in a study of vaccination effects on CD4 cells after COVID-19. Libraries were prepared by immunoSEQ multiplex PCR; TCRdb keeps only in-frame clonotypes and omits some of them. Altogether 55,000 or so clones are present, 76% being singletons, with the ten largest covering 5% to 6.5%. ViraFEST used viral peptide pools to expand antigen-specific CD4+ T cells before sequencing. Culture lasted over 9 days before CD4+ T cell isolation. This person's SARS-CoV-2 infection, confirmed by PCR, occurred between March and December 2020. No antigen has been identified for these receptors. Specimen: CD4+ T cells from PBMCs cultured with HIV peptides, collected before COVID-19 vaccination. Subset noted: HIV-1 Nef peptide pool negative control/reference culture. The receptors originated from a human donor who had a prior SARS-CoV-2 infection.

The J gene is TRBJ1-1, the V gene TRBV4-1; D is perhaps TRBD1 (6 bases). Per the germline V gene, CDR1 is MGHRA and CDR2 is YSYEKL. The CDR3 has 13 amino acids. Trimming stripped 4 bases from V and 4 bases from J, with 10 bases between. The chain's CDR3 is CASSPQGLTEAFF. The CDR3 region has the DNA TGCGCCAGCAGCCCCCAGGGGCTCACTGAAGCTTTCTTT.

The rearrangement links TRBV10-3 to TRBJ2-5; D uncertain. The germline CDR1 and CDR2 sequences are ENHRY and SYGVKD. The CDR3 length is 14 residues. Trimming stripped 0 bases from V and 3 bases from J, with 8 bases between. CDR3 sequence reads: CAISESTNKETQYF. Here the CDR3 DNA reads TGTGCCATCAGTGAGTCGACCAATAAAGAGACCCAGTACTTC.

The chain joins TRBV7-2 to TRBJ1-5; D may be TRBD1 (5 bases). This CDR3 contains 15 residues. The germline CDR1 and CDR2 sequences are SGHTA and FQGNSA. Trimming took off 4 bases at V and 4 bases at J, with 14 bases between the two ends. CDR3 amino acids: CASSSPPGANQPQHF. The CDR3 DNA reads TGTGCCAGCAGCTCCCCTCCTGGGGCTAATCAGCCCCAGCATTTT.

The V gene is TRBV7-2, the J gene TRBJ2-7; TRBD2 matches 7 bases. Trimming took 5 bases from V and 5 from J; bases not matched to a gene: 12. CDR1 is SGHTA and CDR2 is FQGNSA in the germline V gene. CDR3 length: 15 residues. DNA of the CDR3: TGTGCCAGCAGCCTGACCGGGACTAATCCCCACGAGCAGTACTTC. The encoded protein is CASSLTGTNPHEQYF.

The genes are TRBV12-3 or TRBV12-4 and TRBJ1-1, with a tentative D call TRBD1 (5 bases). CDR3 length equals 13 residues. V lost 6 bases, J lost 5 bases, and 13 bases lay in between. Written as DNA, the CDR3 is TGTGCCAGCAGCCCTATTGGGGGTACTGAAGCTTTCTTT. Amino acids: CASSPIGGTEAFF.

This chain uses TRBV7-2 with TRBJ2-3; 7 bases align to TRBD2. After removal of 6 bases from V and 1 base from J, the junction contained 4 bases not matched to a gene. Germline CDR1 is SGHTA and CDR2 is FQGNSA. CDR3 length: 14 amino acids. The DNA for the CDR3 is TGTGCCAGCAGATCAAGCGGGGGCACAGATACGCAGTATTTT. The encoded protein is CASRSSGGTDTQYF.

In DNA form, the CDR3 reads TGTGCCAGCAGCAAGGACAGGGATGTCCACGAGCAGTACTTC. Its protein product is CASSKDRDVHEQYF. This chain uses TRBV11-2 with TRBJ2-7; 8 bases match TRBD1. This CDR3 region has 14 residues. The ends lost 5 bases at V and 5 bases at J; junction bases unmatched: 8. Germline V gene lookup returns CDR1 SGHAT and CDR2 FQNNGV.

This chain joins TRBV2 and TRBJ1-5; D unclear. The length of the CDR3 is 15 residues. Trimming cost V 3 bases and J 1 base, with 10 bases left between them. From germline, CDR1 is SNHLY and CDR2 FYNNEI. The CDR3 sequence is CASSESRRSNQPQHF. DNA for the CDR3: TGTGCCAGCAGTGAGTCCAGGAGAAGCAATCAGCCCCAGCATTTT. Variable domain in full (rest from reference TRBV2 and TRBJ1-5): EPEVTQTPSHQVTQMGQEVILRCVPISNHLYFYWYRQILGQKVEFLVSFYNNEISEKSEIFDDQFSVERPDGSNFTLKIRSTKLEDSAMYFCASSESRRSNQPQHFGDGTRLSIL.

The chain uses TRBV9 and TRBJ2-3, with 9 bases lining up with TRBD2. J gave up 0 bases and V 3 bases, and 11 bases lay outside the gene matches. The CDR3 covers 18 residues. Germline CDR1 and CDR2: SGDLS and YYNGEE. DNA of the CDR3: TGTGCCAGCAGCGCCAATAGCGGGGGTGGAACTAGCACAGATACGCAGTATTTT. Translating gives CASSANSGGGTSTDTQYF.

This clone occurred a few times. The rearrangement uses TRBV5-8 and TRBJ2-5, with 7 bases aligning to TRBD2. The CDR3 has 13 residues. Germline CDR1 and CDR2: SGHTS and YDEGEE. J gave up 5 bases and V 5 bases, and 6 bases lay outside the gene matches. The CDR3 DNA reads as TGTGCCAGCAGGGCTAGCGGACTTGAGACCCAGTACTTC. Protein: CASRASGLETQYF.

This rearrangement joins TRBV5-4 to TRBJ1-6; D gene unclear. Trimming removed 4 bases from V and 8 bases from J, with 16 bases in between. The CDR3 covers 15 residues. Germline-derived CDR1 and CDR2 are SGHNT and YYREEE (reference sequence). The DNA of the CDR3 is TGTGCCAGCAGCCCCCAGCGTGACAAGGATTCACCCCTCCACTTT. Its protein is CASSPQRDKDSPLHF.

The gene calls are TRBV5-4 and TRBJ2-2, with no clear D. The length of the CDR3 is 12 residues. Germline CDR1 and CDR2: SGHNT and YYREEE (reference sequence). Between the trimmed V and J ends, which lost 2 bases and 7 bases, there was a span of 6 bases. This chain's CDR3 is CASSFVSGELFF. The DNA of the CDR3 is TGTGCCAGCAGCTTTGTTAGCGGGGAGCTGTTTTTT.

The gene calls are TRBV27 and TRBJ2-5, with no clear D. V was trimmed by 6 bases and J by 3 bases, leaving 11 bases between them. In germline, CDR1 is MNHEY, CDR2 SMNVEV (reference sequence). This CDR3 comprises 13 residues. The CDR3 spells CASSRLDEETQYF. The CDR3, as DNA: TGTGCCAGCAGCCGTCTTGATGAAGAGACCCAGTACTTC.

The chain is built from TRBV30 and TRBJ1-2; a weak D match, TRBD1 (5 bases). This CDR3 has 11 amino acids. The V gene's germline CDR1 is GTSNPN and CDR2 SVGIG (reference sequence). Trimming stripped 4 bases from V and 9 bases from J, with 12 bases between. CDR3 DNA sequence: TGTGCCTGGACCTGGGGGGGGAGCTACACCTTC. Amino acid sequence: CAWTWGGSYTF.

V usage is TRBV18 and J usage is TRBJ2-5; weak D call: TRBD2 (6 bases). The germline V gene has CDR1 KGHSH and CDR2 LQKENI. The CDR3 is made up of 16 amino acids. Trimming left V 2 bases short and J 5 bases short, with 18 bases between. In DNA, the CDR3 is TGTGCCAGCTCACCAACAGGCTATGGCGGGGTGGAGACCCAGTACTTC. It specifies CASSPTGYGGVETQYF.

V gene TRBV7-2 combines with J gene TRBJ2-1; 7 bases are shared with TRBD2. The CDR3 runs 16 residues. Germline values: CDR1 SGHTA, CDR2 FQGNSA. V trimming: 1 base; J trimming: 4 bases; junction bases outside the gene matches: 7. CDR3 coding DNA: TGTGCCAGCAGCTTAGTGGCGGGAGTAGTGTACAATGAGCAGTTCTTC. It codes for CASSLVAGVVYNEQFF.

The V and J genes are TRBV30 and TRBJ2-7; no firm D call. Germline values: CDR1 GTSNPN, CDR2 SVGIG (reference sequence). CDR3 length equals 11 residues. Trimming pared 1 base from V and 6 bases from J, leaving 7 bases between. The CDR3 DNA reads TGTGCCTGGAGTGCCCTCGGCGAGCAGTACTTC. Its translation: CAWSALGEQYF.

The chain uses TRBV3-1 (or the pseudogene TRBV3-2) and TRBJ2-2; D possibly corresponds to TRBD2 (5 bases). The CDR3 runs to 14 residues. Trimming removed 0 bases at V and 6 bases at J, with 8 bases between. CDR1 LGHDT and CDR2 YNNKEL come from the germline V gene (reference sequence). For the CDR3, the DNA is TGTGCCAGCAGCCAAGATGGGAGCGCCGGGGAGCTGTTTTTT. As protein: CASSQDGSAGELFF.

The rearrangement uses TRBV5-1 and TRBJ1-1; 8 bases are a match to TRBD1. The V segment lost 4 bases and the J segment 1 base; nucleotides outside the gene matches: 9. This CDR3 comprises 16 residues. Germline CDR1 SGHRS, CDR2 YFSETQ. CDR3 coding DNA: TGCGCCAGCAGCGATAACAGGGGGGCGGGGAACACTGAAGCTTTCTTT. Protein product: CASSDNRGAGNTEAFF.

In this sample, this clone turned up a few times. The rearrangement links TRBV7-9 to TRBJ2-3; the match to TRBD1 covers 8 bases. Looked up from germline, CDR1 is SEHNR and CDR2 is FQNEAQ (reference sequence). Germline trimming cut 6 bases from V and 4 bases from J; bases unmatched to any gene: 6. The CDR3 is made up of 14 amino acids. CDR3 sequence (DNA): TGTGCCAGCAGTTCGGACAGGGCCGCAGATACGCAGTATTTT. Protein sequence: CASSSDRAADTQYF.

This clone was seen a handful of times. This rearrangement joins TRBV4-3 to TRBJ2-7; the match to TRBD1 covers 12 bases. Trimming cost V 5 bases and J 5 bases; bases outside gene matches: 4. Per germline, CDR1 LGHNA and CDR2 YSLEER. The length of the CDR3 is 14 residues. Written as DNA, the CDR3 is TGCGCCAGCAGCTACCGGGACAGGGGGCACGAGCAGTACTTC. Its translation is CASSYRDRGHEQYF.

The V gene is TRBV6-5, the J gene TRBJ1-3; D remains unclear. CDR1 is MNHEY and CDR2 is SVGAGI in the germline V gene. The CDR3 length is 13 residues. The V gene lost 7 bases and the J gene lost 4 bases, with 11 bases spanning the gap. DNA of the CDR3: TGTGCCAGCATCGAGACACTAGGAAACACCATATATTTT. This encodes CASIETLGNTIYF.

The chain has TRBV9 and TRBJ2-3; D tentatively reads TRBD1 or TRBD2 (5 bases each). Germline CDR1 and CDR2: SGDLS and YYNGEE. The germline V and J ends were trimmed by 0 bases and 6 bases, with 14 bases remaining between them. The CDR3 consists of 15 residues. For the CDR3, the DNA is TGTGCCAGCAGCGTAGGAAGAGAGAGGGGTGATACGCAGTATTTT. Translation gives CASSVGRERGDTQYF.

This clone was counted only a few times. This rearrangement joins TRBV7-2 to TRBJ2-6, with TRBD2 as a possible D gene (5 bases). Trimming took 3 bases from V and 0 from J, leaving 9 bases between them. Looked up from germline, CDR1 is SGHTA and CDR2 is FQGNSA. The CDR3 totals 16 residues. The CDR3 DNA is TGTGCCAGCAGCTTGAGGGTTCTCTCTGGGGCCAACGTCCTGACTTTC. Translation: CASSLRVLSGANVLTF. Supplemented by reference TRBV7-2 and TRBJ2-6, the full variable domain reads GAGVSQSPSNKVTEKGKDVELRCDPISGHTALYWYRQSLGQGLEFLIYFQGNSAPDKSGLPSDRFSAERTGGSVSTLTIQRTQQEDSAVYLCASSLRVLSGANVLTFGAGSRLTVL.

The chain recombines TRBV7-2 with TRBJ1-2, with a tentative D call TRBD1 (6 bases). Germline CDR1 is SGHTA and CDR2 is FQGNSA. The CDR3 has 16 residues. The V end was cut by 6 bases, the J end by 0 bases, with 17 bases between. CDR3 coding DNA: TGTGCCAGCAGTCGAGACGGACAGTTGGCTAACTATGGCTACACCTTC. Translation: CASSRDGQLANYGYTF.

V is TRBV25-1 and J is TRBJ2-3, with D uncertain. Deletions cut 2 bases from V and 6 bases from J, with 18 bases between. There are 16 residues in the CDR3. Germline CDR1 is MGHDK and CDR2 is SYGVNS. CDR3 DNA sequence: TGTGCCAGCAGTGAAGTTCGGCTAGAGGTGGGGGATACGCAGTATTTT. Amino acid sequence: CASSEVRLEVGDTQYF.